The T cell receptor (beta chain) under discussion was sequenced for a study of cytomegalovirus exposure and HLA in healthy donors. Study-level findings and limits: According to an earlier analysis, most TCR beta V segments yielded productive rearrangements about 87% or about 30% of the time.

The PCR employed 60 Vbeta primers together with 13 Jbeta primers. TCRdb's copy holds only in-frame clones and misses some; the assay was immunoSEQ multiplex PCR. This sample has 140,000 to 150,000 clones, with roughly 80% found just once. Regarding this clone: Its antigen is not identified.

The CDR3 contains 16 residues. Trimming cost V 0 bases and J 3 bases, with 13 bases left between them. The V gene's germline CDR1 is MGHRA and CDR2 YSYEKL. V and J are TRBV4-1 and TRBJ2-3, with D tentatively TRBD2 (5 bases). The sequence was obtained from a boy younger than 10 in good health and CMV-seronegative. Specimen: PBMCs. CDR3 protein: CASSQEYGVRTDTQYF. The CDR3 DNA sequence: TGCGCCAGCAGCCAAGAGTACGGGGTTAGGACAGATACGCAGTATTTT.